Described below is a single T cell receptor (beta chain) sequence and its context. Its specificity is not known. The method was immunoSEQ multiplex PCR; TCRdb's version includes in-frame clones alone and lacks a portion of them. The data hold about 61,000 clones, with about four fifths observed a single time. The data stem from a study of OX40 agonist ivuxolimab in advanced cancers. Study-level findings and limits: Some patients who did not respond also had low normalized T-cell clonal expansion.

Sequencing was performed on CD4+ or CD8+ T cells sorted from blood, taken in a trial of the OX40 agonist ivuxolimab. The receptor was isolated from an adult with an advanced solid tumor such as melanoma, head and neck, liver or kidney cancer.

The CDR3 here is CASKQGGAEDTEAFF. The CDR3, as DNA: TGTGCCAGCAAACAGGGTGGGGCAGAGGACACTGAAGCTTTCTTT. This chain connects TRBV28 to TRBJ1-1; possible D gene TRBD1, 6 bases. Germline V gives CDR1 MDHEN, CDR2 SYDVKM. This CDR3 spans 15 amino acids. Trimming pared 7 bases from V and 3 bases from J, leaving 18 bases between. Supplemented by reference TRBV28 and TRBJ1-1, the full variable domain reads DVKVTQSSRYLVKRTGEKVFLECVQDMDHENMFWYRQDPGLGLRLIYFSYDVKMKEKGDIPEGYSVSREKKERFSLILESASTNQTSMYLCASKQGGAEDTEAFFGQGTRLTVV.